There are a few counts of the clone carrying this T cell receptor beta chain. This CDR3 comprises 14 residues. Germline lookup yields CDR1 LGHNT and CDR2 FRNRAP. Deletions cut 6 bases from V and 4 bases from J, with 12 bases between. This entry belongs to a study of blood T cell repertoires in COVID-19. How the authors handled the data: Nucleated cell counts were estimated from reference gene primer amplification. Method: immunoSEQ multiplex PCR; TCRdb's copy keeps in-frame clones and lacks some. That table gives V, J and clone size, and the DNA gave D and trimming. The sample has about 130,000 clones; more than 60% are singletons.

V is TRBV12-5 and J is TRBJ2-2; D is possibly TRBD1 (6 bases). The TCR was taken from a woman in her 70s with acute or convalescent COVID-19. Source material: peripheral blood. CDR3 coding DNA: TGTGCTAGTGGCTCACAGGGAAGCACCGGGGAGCTGTTTTTT. It specifies CASGSQGSTGELFF. Full variable domain (missing parts from reference TRBV12-5 and TRBJ2-2): DARVTQTPRHKVTEMGQEVTMRCQPILGHNTVFWYRQTMMQGLELLAYFRNRAPLDDSGMPKDRFSAEMPDATLATLKIQPSEPRDSAVYFCASGSQGSTGELFFGEGSRLTVL.